The following is a T cell receptor beta chain sequence with its context. The CDR3 runs 14 residues. In germline, CDR1 is MNHNY, CDR2 SVGAGI (reference sequence). The V segment lost 7 bases and the J segment 7 bases; nucleotides outside the gene matches: 7. This PCR relied on a set of 60 Vbeta primers and 13 Jbeta primers. Profiled with immunoSEQ multiplex PCR; TCRdb holds only in-frame clones, not every one. The table has some 120,000 clones, 80% seen once; the top ten hold roughly 5.5%. The data were obtained in a study of cytomegalovirus exposure and HLA in healthy donors. Whole-study context: Out of fewer than 500 genotyped donors, roughly 78% belonged to the Caucasian-associated ancestry cluster.

Sequencing used PBMCs. J is TRBJ1-6 and V is TRBV6-6; 7 bases line up with TRBD1. The clonotype comes from a young man in good health and CMV-seronegative. CDR3 in amino acids: CASIRDRENSPLHF. In nucleotides, the CDR3 is TGTGCCAGCATCCGTGACAGGGAGAATTCACCCCTCCACTTT.